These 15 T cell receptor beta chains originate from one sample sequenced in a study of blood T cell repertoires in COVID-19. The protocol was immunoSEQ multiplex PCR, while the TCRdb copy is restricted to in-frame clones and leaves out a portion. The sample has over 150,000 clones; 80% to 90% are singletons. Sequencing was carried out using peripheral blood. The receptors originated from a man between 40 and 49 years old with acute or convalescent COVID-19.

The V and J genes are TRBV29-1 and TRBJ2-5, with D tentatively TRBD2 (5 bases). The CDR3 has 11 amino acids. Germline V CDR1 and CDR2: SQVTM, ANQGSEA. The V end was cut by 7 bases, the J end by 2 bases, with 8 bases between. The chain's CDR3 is CSGGSQETQYF. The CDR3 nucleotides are TGCAGCGGCGGGTCACAAGAGACCCAGTACTTC.

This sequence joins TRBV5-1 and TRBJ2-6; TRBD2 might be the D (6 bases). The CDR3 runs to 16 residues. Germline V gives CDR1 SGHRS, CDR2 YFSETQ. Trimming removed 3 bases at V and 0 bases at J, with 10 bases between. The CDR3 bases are TGCGCCAGCAGCTCGGGGGAGTTCTCTGGGGCCAACGTCCTGACTTTC. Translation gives CASSSGEFSGANVLTF.

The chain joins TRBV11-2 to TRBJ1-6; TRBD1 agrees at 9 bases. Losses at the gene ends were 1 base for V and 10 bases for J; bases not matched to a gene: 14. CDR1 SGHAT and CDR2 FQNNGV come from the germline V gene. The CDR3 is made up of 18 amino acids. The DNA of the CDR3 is TGTGCCAGCAGCTTAGTCCCTTCCGGGACAGGGCGAGGATCACCCCTCCACTTT. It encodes CASSLVPSGTGRGSPLHF.

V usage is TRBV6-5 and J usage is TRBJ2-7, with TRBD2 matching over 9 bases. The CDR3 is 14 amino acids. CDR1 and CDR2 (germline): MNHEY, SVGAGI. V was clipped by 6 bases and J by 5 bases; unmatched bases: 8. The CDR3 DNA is TGTGCCAGCAGAGTGCCGCGGGGGGGCAACGAGCAGTACTTC. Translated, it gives CASRVPRGGNEQYF.

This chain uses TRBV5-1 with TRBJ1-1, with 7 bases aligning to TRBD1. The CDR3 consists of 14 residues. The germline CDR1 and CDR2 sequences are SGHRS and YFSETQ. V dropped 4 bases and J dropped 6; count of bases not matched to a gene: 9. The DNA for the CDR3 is TGCGCCAGCAGCCTCCAGGGGGTTCTCTCTGAAGCTTTCTTT. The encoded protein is CASSLQGVLSEAFF.

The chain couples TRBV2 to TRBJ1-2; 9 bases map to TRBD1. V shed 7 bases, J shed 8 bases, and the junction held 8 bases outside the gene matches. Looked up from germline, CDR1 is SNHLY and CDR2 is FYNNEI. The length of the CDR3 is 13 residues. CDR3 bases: TGTGCCAGCACCAACATACAGGGGGCGGGCTACACCTTC. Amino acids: CASTNIQGAGYTF.

The CDR3 DNA follows: TGTGCCAGCGCCCCGGCGGACACCTACTACGAGCAGTACTTC. Its protein product is CASAPADTYYEQYF. The chain recombines TRBV28 with TRBJ2-7; perhaps TRBD1 as D (5 bases). The CDR3 is made up of 14 amino acids. Germline loops: CDR1 MDHEN, CDR2 SYDVKM. The V gene lost 8 bases and the J gene lost 3 bases, with 17 bases spanning the gap.

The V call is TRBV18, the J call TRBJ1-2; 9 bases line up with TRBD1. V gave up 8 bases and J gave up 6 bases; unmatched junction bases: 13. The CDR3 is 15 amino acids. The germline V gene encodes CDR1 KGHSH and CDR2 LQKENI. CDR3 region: CASRKTGTGLDGYTF. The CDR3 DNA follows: TGTGCCAGCAGAAAAACCGGGACAGGGCTGGATGGCTACACCTTC. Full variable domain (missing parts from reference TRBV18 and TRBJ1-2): NAGVMQNPRHLVRRRGQEARLRCSPMKGHSHVYWYRQLPEEGLKFMVYLQKENIIDESGMPKERFSAEFPKEGPSILRIQQVVRGDSAAYFCASRKTGTGLDGYTFGSGTRLTVV.

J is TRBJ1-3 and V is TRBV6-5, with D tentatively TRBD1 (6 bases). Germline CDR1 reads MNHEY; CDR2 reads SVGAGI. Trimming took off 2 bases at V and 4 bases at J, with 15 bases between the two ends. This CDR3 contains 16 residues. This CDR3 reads CASSYGTGYLGNTIYF. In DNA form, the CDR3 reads TGTGCCAGCAGTTACGGTACAGGGTACCTCGGAAACACCATATATTTT.

The chain's CDR3 is CASSIGDRLYYGYTF. The CDR3 nucleotides read TGTGCCAGCAGCATAGGGGACAGACTATACTATGGCTACACCTTC. The V and J genes are TRBV11-2 and TRBJ1-2; 7 positions agree with TRBD1. In germline, CDR1 is SGHAT, CDR2 FQNNGV. Germline trimming cut 5 bases from V and 3 bases from J; bases unmatched to any gene: 9. This CDR3 is built from 15 residues. Looking up the rest from reference TRBV11-2 and TRBJ1-2 gives the full variable domain: EAGVAQSPRYKIIEKRQSVAFWCNPISGHATLYWYQQILGQGPKLLIQFQNNGVVDDSQLPKDRFSAERLKGVDSTLKIQPAKLEDSAVYLCASSIGDRLYYGYTFGSGTRLTVV.

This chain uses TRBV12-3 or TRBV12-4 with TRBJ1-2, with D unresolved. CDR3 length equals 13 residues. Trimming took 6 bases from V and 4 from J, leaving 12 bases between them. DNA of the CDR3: TGTGCCAGCAGCGACGGGTCCCTCTATGGCTACACCTTC. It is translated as CASSDGSLYGYTF.

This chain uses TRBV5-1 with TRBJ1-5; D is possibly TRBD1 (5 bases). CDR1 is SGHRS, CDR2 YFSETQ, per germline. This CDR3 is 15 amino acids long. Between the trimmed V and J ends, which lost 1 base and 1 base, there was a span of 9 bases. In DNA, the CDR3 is TGCGCCAGCAGCTTGCTGGGGGGGAGCAATCAGCCCCAGCATTTT. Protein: CASSLLGGSNQPQHF.

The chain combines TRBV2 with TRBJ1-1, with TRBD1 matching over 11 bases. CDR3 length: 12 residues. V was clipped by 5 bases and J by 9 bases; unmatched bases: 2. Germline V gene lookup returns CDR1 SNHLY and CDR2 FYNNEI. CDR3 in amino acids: CASSRTGGQAFF. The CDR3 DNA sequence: TGTGCCAGCAGTAGGACAGGGGGCCAAGCTTTCTTT.

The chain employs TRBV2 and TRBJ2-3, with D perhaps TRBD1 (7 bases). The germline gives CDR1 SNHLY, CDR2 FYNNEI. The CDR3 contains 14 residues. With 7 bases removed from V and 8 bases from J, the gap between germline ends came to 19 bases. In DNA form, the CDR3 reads TGTGCCAGCACCCCAGATGGAGGGGGCCGTACGCAGTATTTT. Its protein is CASTPDGGGRTQYF. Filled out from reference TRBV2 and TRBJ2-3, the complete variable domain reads EPEVTQTPSHQVTQMGQEVILRCVPISNHLYFYWYRQILGQKVEFLVSFYNNEISEKSEIFDDQFSVERPDGSNFTLKIRSTKLEDSAMYFCASTPDGGGRTQYFGPGTRLTVL.

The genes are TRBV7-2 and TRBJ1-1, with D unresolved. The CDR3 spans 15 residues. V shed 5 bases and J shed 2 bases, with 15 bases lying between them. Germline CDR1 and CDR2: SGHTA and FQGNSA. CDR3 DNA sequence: TGTGCCAGCAGCGTTTCCCGGGGAGGTAACACTGAAGCTTTCTTT. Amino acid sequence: CASSVSRGGNTEAFF.